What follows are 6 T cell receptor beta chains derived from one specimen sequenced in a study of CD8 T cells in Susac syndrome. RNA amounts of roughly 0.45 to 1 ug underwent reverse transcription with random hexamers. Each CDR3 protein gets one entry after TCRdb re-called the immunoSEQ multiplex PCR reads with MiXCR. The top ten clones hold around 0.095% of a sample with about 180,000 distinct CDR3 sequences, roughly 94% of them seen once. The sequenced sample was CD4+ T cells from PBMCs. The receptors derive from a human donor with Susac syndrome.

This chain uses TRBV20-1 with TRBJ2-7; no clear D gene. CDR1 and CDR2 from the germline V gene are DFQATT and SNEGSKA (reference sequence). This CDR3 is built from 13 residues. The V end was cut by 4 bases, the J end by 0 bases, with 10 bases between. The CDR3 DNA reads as TGCAGTGCTACCCGGCAGCTCTCCTACGAGCAGTACTTC. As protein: CSATRQLSYEQYF.

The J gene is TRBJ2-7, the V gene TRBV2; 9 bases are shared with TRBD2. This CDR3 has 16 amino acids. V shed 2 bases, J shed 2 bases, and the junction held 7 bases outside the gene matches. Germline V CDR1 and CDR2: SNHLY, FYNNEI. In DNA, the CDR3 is TGTGCCAGCAGTGAATTTAGACTAGCGGTTACCTACGAGCAGTACTTC. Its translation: CASSEFRLAVTYEQYF.

CDR3 DNA: TGCAGTGCTAGTAATGCGGGGGGTTCGTACACCGGGGAGCTGTTTTTT. Translated: CSASNAGGSYTGELFF. The chain recombines TRBV20-1 with TRBJ2-2; 8 bases map to TRBD2. This CDR3 has 16 amino acids. CDR1 is DFQATT, CDR2 SNEGSKA, per germline (reference sequence). J was trimmed by 3 bases and V by 3 bases; bases with no gene match: 9.

DNA of the CDR3: TGTGCCAGCAGATTGCATAGCGGCACAGATACGCAGTATTTT. It yields the protein CASRLHSGTDTQYF. The chain employs TRBV7-8 and TRBJ2-3; D might be TRBD2 (5 bases). The CDR3 has 14 residues. CDR1 and CDR2 from the germline V gene are SGHVS and FQNEAQ. The V end lost 6 bases, the J end lost 1 base, and 11 bases lay between the germline ends.

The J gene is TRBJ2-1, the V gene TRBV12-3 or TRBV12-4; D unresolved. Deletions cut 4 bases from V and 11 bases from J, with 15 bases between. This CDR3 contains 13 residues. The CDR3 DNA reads TGTGCCAGCAGTTCCCCCCTGGAGAACAAGCAGTTCTTC. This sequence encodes CASSSPLENKQFF.

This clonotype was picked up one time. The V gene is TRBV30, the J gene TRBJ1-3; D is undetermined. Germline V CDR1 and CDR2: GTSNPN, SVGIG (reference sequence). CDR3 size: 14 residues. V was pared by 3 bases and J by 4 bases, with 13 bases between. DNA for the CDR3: TGTGCCTGGAGCCTAGCGGGATTCGGAAACACCATATATTTT. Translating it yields CAWSLAGFGNTIYF. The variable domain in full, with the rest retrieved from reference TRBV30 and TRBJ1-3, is SQTIHQWPATLVQPVGSPLSLECTVEGTSNPNLYWYRQAAGRGLQLLFYSVGIGQISSEVPQNLSASRPQDRQFILSSKKLLLSDSGFYLCAWSLAGFGNTIYFGEGSWLTVV.